The 18 T cell receptor beta chains listed next were all sequenced from one sample in a study of T-cell reconstitution after alpha-beta-depleted transplantation in children. As it was prepared, the TCRbeta library received unique molecular identifiers. TCRdb reanalysed the PCR reads using MiXCR and keeps one entry per CDR3 protein. Of hundreds of thousands of distinct CDR3 sequences listed, under 20% were seen once; the top ten hold 25% to 30%. The sample in question was PBMCs, mostly from graft donor cells, obtained 360 days after TCRalphabeta/CD19-depleted stem cell transplant. The receptors stem from a boy under two years old who had a stem cell transplant for Wiskott-Aldrich syndrome, so the T cells may come from the graft donor.

This clonotype occurred a few times. The chain joins TRBV5-6 to TRBJ2-6, with no clear D. CDR1 and CDR2 (germline): SGHDT, YYEEEE. This CDR3 region has 17 residues. V gave up 1 base and J gave up 0 bases, with 11 bases separating them. The CDR3 region has the DNA TGTGCCAGCAGCTTGAGGCGCCCTAGCTCTGGGGCCAACGTCCTGACTTTC. Translating it yields CASSLRRPSSGANVLTF. The whole variable domain, filled in from reference TRBV5-6 and TRBJ2-6, reads DAGVTQSPTHLIKTRGQQVTLRCSPKSGHDTVSWYQQALGQGPQFIFQYYEEEERQRGNFPDRFSGHQFPNYSSELNVNALLLGDSALYLCASSLRRPSSGANVLTFGAGSRLTVL.

This clonotype occurred a few times. The chain employs TRBV6-4 and TRBJ2-1; a possible D gene is TRBD1 (5 bases). Germline V gene data show CDR1 as MRHNA and CDR2 as SNTAGT. The germline V and J ends were trimmed by 2 bases and 9 bases, with 11 bases remaining between them. This CDR3 has 13 amino acids. The CDR3 region is CASSDQSQGEQFF. CDR3 in DNA: TGTGCCAGCAGTGACCAGAGTCAGGGTGAGCAGTTCTTC.

This clonotype appeared a few times. The V gene is TRBV5-1, the J gene TRBJ2-3; 9 nucleotides line up with TRBD2. The germline V gene has CDR1 SGHRS and CDR2 YFSETQ. The ends lost 1 base at V and 9 bases at J; junction bases unmatched: 12. The CDR3 is 16 amino acids. In nucleotides, the CDR3 is TGCGCCAGCAGCTTGTCTCTAGCGGGGCCCGCAGGGACGCAGTATTTT. Amino acid sequence: CASSLSLAGPAGTQYF.

The chain has TRBV5-1 and TRBJ2-7, with D possibly TRBD1 on 5 matching bases. This CDR3 has 13 residues. V was shortened by 1 base and J by 5 bases, with 10 bases between the two germline ends. Germline lookup yields CDR1 SGHRS and CDR2 YFSETQ. DNA of the CDR3: TGCGCCAGCAGCTTGCGGGTAGGGGACGAGCAGTACTTC. This encodes CASSLRVGDEQYF.

About this clonotype itself: The germline gene is not matched at one end of the junction; a read error may be the cause. The V gene is TRBV12-3 or TRBV12-4, the J gene TRBJ2-3; TRBD2 agrees at 12 bases. CDR3 length: 20 amino acids. The CDR3, as DNA: TGTGCCAGCAGTTCCGGACAGGGGTTCCTAGCGGGGGGGAGCACAGATACACAGTATTTT. Protein: CASSSGQGFLAGGSTDTQYF.

The V gene is TRBV5-1, the J gene TRBJ2-7; a weak D match, TRBD2 (6 bases). CDR3 length: 14 amino acids. Trimming took off 5 bases at V and 5 bases at J, with 17 bases between the two ends. Germline values: CDR1 SGHRS, CDR2 YFSETQ. The CDR3 bases are TGCGCCAGCAGACCCCCCGGGACTTTTGACGAGCAGTACTTC. Amino acids: CASRPPGTFDEQYF.

The J gene is TRBJ1-1, the V gene TRBV5-6; 8 bases are a match to TRBD1. CDR3 length: 14 amino acids. Germline loops: CDR1 SGHDT, CDR2 YYEEEE. V lost 2 bases and J lost 7; bases outside the gene matches: 7. CDR3 sequence reads: CASSFYQGADEAFF. The CDR3 nucleotides are TGTGCCAGCAGCTTTTATCAGGGGGCGGATGAAGCTTTCTTT.

A word on this clonotype: Being one base from a much bigger clone, this may be a read error. The chain is built from TRBV5-1 and TRBJ2-1, with 10 positions matching TRBD2. The trim removed 4 bases at V and 7 bases at J, leaving 14 bases unmatched. CDR1 and CDR2 (germline): SGHRS, YFSETQ. This CDR3 contains 17 residues. The DNA of the CDR3 is TGCGCCAGCAGCCTTGGGTCAAGCGGGGGGGTAGGGAATGAGCAGTTCTTC. Translated, it gives CASSLGSSGGVGNEQFF.

The gene calls are TRBV6-2 or TRBV6-3 and TRBJ2-1, with 13 bases lining up with TRBD2. Trimming at V came to 1 base and at J to 4 bases, leaving 13 bases not matched to a gene. Germline CDR1 reads MNHEY; CDR2 reads SVGEGT. CDR3 size: 20 residues. As DNA, the CDR3 is TGTGCCAGCAGTTACTTCGGGACTAGCGGGATTAAGGGCCCATACAATGAGCAGTTCTTC. Amino acid sequence: CASSYFGTSGIKGPYNEQFF.

A few counts support this clonotype. J is TRBJ1-2 and V is TRBV7-9; no reliable D call. V lost 4 bases, J lost 4 bases, and 13 bases lay in between. The CDR3 contains 14 residues. Germline-derived CDR1 and CDR2 are SEHNR and FQNEAQ (reference sequence). The CDR3 DNA sequence: TGTGCCAGCAGCTCCCCCGGATTTTCCTATGGCTACACCTTC. Protein product: CASSSPGFSYGYTF.

The chain joins TRBV6-5 to TRBJ1-1, with D tentatively TRBD1 (5 bases). CDR1 is MNHEY and CDR2 is SVGAGI in the germline V gene. This CDR3 has 15 amino acids. V shed 2 bases and J shed 1 base, with 11 bases lying between them. The CDR3 sequence is CASSYRQNANTEAFF. In DNA form, the CDR3 reads TGTGCCAGCAGTTACCGACAGAACGCGAACACTGAAGCTTTCTTT.

V gene TRBV11-2 combines with J gene TRBJ2-5; the D gene is possibly TRBD2 (6 bases). Germline V gene data show CDR1 as SGHAT and CDR2 as FQNNGV. V gave up 2 bases and J gave up 2 bases, with 18 bases separating them. The length of the CDR3 is 17 residues. Here the CDR3 reads CASSLSRRGRGQETQYF. The CDR3 DNA reads TGTGCCAGCAGCTTATCCAGACGAGGGCGGGGACAAGAGACCCAGTACTTC.

V gene TRBV6-5 combines with J gene TRBJ2-5; 11 bases line up with TRBD2. Germline loops: CDR1 MNHEY, CDR2 SVGAGI. The J segment lost 4 bases and the V segment lost 0 bases, leaving 1 base of the junction unmatched. The CDR3 loop spans 15 amino acids. CDR3 region: CASSYSGLAAETQYF. The CDR3 region has the DNA TGTGCCAGCAGTTACTCGGGACTAGCGGCAGAGACCCAGTACTTC.

The gene calls are TRBV12-3 or TRBV12-4 and TRBJ2-1; 8 bases agree with TRBD2. J was trimmed by 4 bases and V by 3 bases; bases with no gene match: 8. CDR3 length equals 16 residues. As DNA, the CDR3 is TGTGCCAGCAGTTTTGGCGGGAGGAAATCGTACAATGAGCAGTTCTTC. Translation: CASSFGGRKSYNEQFF.

This clonotype appeared a few times. CDR3 bases: TGTGCCAGCAGTTTATATCGGGGGTATGAGCAGTTCTTC. Translation gives CASSLYRGYEQFF. The chain carries TRBV12-3 or TRBV12-4 and TRBJ2-1, with D tentatively TRBD2 (6 bases). The CDR3 has 13 residues. Trimming cost V 2 bases and J 8 bases, with 10 bases left between them.

V is TRBV20-1 and J is TRBJ2-7, with TRBD2 identical over 7 bases. In germline, CDR1 is DFQATT, CDR2 SNEGSKA (reference sequence). CDR3 length: 13 amino acids. The junction had 10 bases not matched to a gene; V was cut back by 4 bases and J by 7 bases. CDR3 DNA sequence: TGCAGTGCTAACTTGGCGGGAGCTGGGGAGCAGTACTTC. This encodes CSANLAGAGEQYF.

The V gene is TRBV20-1, the J gene TRBJ2-3; 8 nucleotides match TRBD2. The CDR3 has 15 residues. V was pared by 4 bases and J by 2 bases, with 8 bases of the junction left unmatched. The germline V gene has CDR1 DFQATT and CDR2 SNEGSKA (reference sequence). The CDR3 protein is CSATGLAGYTDTQYF. In DNA, the CDR3 is TGCAGTGCTACGGGATTAGCGGGATACACAGATACGCAGTATTTT.

This clonotype occurred a few times. This chain uses TRBV12-3 or TRBV12-4 with TRBJ2-2, with unresolved D. This CDR3 contains 11 residues. V lost 6 bases to trimming and J lost 4 bases, with 3 bases between them. CDR3 loop: CASRVTGELFF. Written as DNA, the CDR3 is TGTGCCAGCAGGGTCACCGGGGAGCTGTTTTTT.